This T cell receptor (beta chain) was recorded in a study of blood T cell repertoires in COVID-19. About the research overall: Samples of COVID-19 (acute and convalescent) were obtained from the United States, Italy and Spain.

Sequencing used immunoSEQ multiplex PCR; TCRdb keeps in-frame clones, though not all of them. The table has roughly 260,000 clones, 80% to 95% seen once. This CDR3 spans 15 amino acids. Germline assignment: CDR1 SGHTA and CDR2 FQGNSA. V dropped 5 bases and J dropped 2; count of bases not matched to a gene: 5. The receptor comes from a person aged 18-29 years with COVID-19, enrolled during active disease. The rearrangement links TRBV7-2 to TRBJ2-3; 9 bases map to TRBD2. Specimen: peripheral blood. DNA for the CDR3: TGTGCCAGCAGCCTCACTAGCGGGCTCACAGATACGCAGTATTTT. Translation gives CASSLTSGLTDTQYF.